The 31 T cell receptor beta chains listed next were all sequenced from one sample in a study of long-term antiretroviral therapy in people with HIV. Survey-level resolution applied to immunoSEQ assay v3.0. Clones were read by immunoSEQ multiplex PCR, and TCRdb kept only the in-frame ones, dropping some. The repertoire holds 25,000 to 30,000 clones, with 95% as singletons. This specimen was unsorted PBMCs, taken 5.3 years after starting antiretroviral therapy. Source of these receptors: a man aged 25 to 45 with HIV.

The chain combines TRBV27 with TRBJ2-1; TRBD2 is a possible D gene (6 bases). This CDR3 has 14 residues. Trimming left V 5 bases short and J 10 bases short, with 18 bases between. Germline V gives CDR1 MNHEY, CDR2 SMNVEV (reference sequence). For the CDR3, the DNA is TGTGCCAGCAGTCGGGATGGACTACCTATCGAGCAGTTCTTC. Residues: CASSRDGLPIEQFF.

The CDR3 protein is CASRGLAGVGRTDTQYF. Written as DNA, the CDR3 is TGTGCCAGCAGGGGACTAGCGGGAGTGGGGCGCACAGATACGCAGTATTTT. V and J are TRBV21-1 and TRBJ2-3; TRBD2, the table's D call, lacks a check against the DNA. TRBV21-1 is a listed pseudogene. This CDR3 is built from 17 residues.

As concerns this clone: Different DNA sequences within this sample yield the same CDR3. The chain combines TRBV5-4 with TRBJ2-7; D remains unclear. CDR1 and CDR2 (germline): SGHNT, YYREEE (reference sequence). The length of the CDR3 is 12 residues. V shed 0 bases and J shed 4 bases, with 5 bases lying between them. CDR3 sequence: CASSLDGYEQYF. CDR3 bases: TGTGCCAGCAGCTTGGACGGGTACGAGCAGTACTTC.

CDR3 loop: CASSLQGWGMNTEAFF. The CDR3 DNA is TGTGCCAGCAGCTTGCAGGGGTGGGGGATGAACACTGAAGCTTTCTTT. The chain combines TRBV5-4 with TRBJ1-1, with a weak D call TRBD1 (6 bases). The CDR3 covers 16 residues. Trimming pared 1 base from V and 0 bases from J, leaving 13 bases between. CDR1 and CDR2 (germline): SGHNT, YYREEE (reference sequence).

V and J are TRBV29-1 and TRBJ2-7; 8 bases are a match to TRBD1. CDR1 SQVTM and CDR2 ANQGSEA come from the germline V gene. V dropped 1 base and J dropped 0; count of bases not matched to a gene: 5. This CDR3 region has 15 residues. Here the CDR3 DNA reads TGCAGCGTTGAAGGACCCGGGACAGGCTCCTACGAGCAGTACTTC. Protein: CSVEGPGTGSYEQYF.

The chain links TRBV7-9 to TRBJ2-5; perhaps TRBD2 as D (6 bases). Per the germline V gene, CDR1 is SEHNR and CDR2 is FQNEAQ (reference sequence). The CDR3 totals 14 residues. V gave up 11 bases and J gave up 4 bases, with 20 bases separating them. CDR3 residues: CALQRGGISETQYF. The CDR3 coding sequence is TGTGCCCTACAGCGTGGGGGGATTTCAGAGACCCAGTACTTC.

DNA of the CDR3: TGTGCCAGCAGCGCCCCTGGCGACACCGGGGAGCTGTTTTTT. Its protein product is CASSAPGDTGELFF. This chain links TRBV7-8 with TRBJ2-2; D is uncertain. This CDR3 region has 14 residues. Germline V gene lookup returns CDR1 SGHVS and CDR2 FQNEAQ. V lost 5 bases to trimming and J lost 3 bases, with 10 bases between them.

This chain uses TRBV13 with TRBJ2-1; D gene unclear. There are 12 residues in the CDR3. Trimming removed 5 bases at V and 9 bases at J, with 11 bases between. Germline values: CDR1 PRHDT, CDR2 FYEKMQ (reference sequence). In nucleotides, the CDR3 is TGTGCCAGCAGCCCTACGGCAGGTGAGCAGTTCTTC. This sequence encodes CASSPTAGEQFF.

The chain recombines TRBV9 with TRBJ1-1; D gene uncertain. This CDR3 has 15 residues. Per germline, CDR1 SGDLS and CDR2 YYNGEE. The ends were cut back, 4 bases at V and 5 bases at J, with 18 bases in the middle. For the CDR3, the DNA is TGTGCCAGCAGCCCACAGTCCGGGTGGGAGACTGAAGCTTTCTTT. Its protein product is CASSPQSGWETEAFF.

This clone was seen more than once but under ten times. The chain uses TRBV5-1 and TRBJ2-5; 9 bases fit TRBD2. Germline V lookup: CDR1 SGHRS, CDR2 YFSETQ. The length of the CDR3 is 15 residues. V was pared by 3 bases and J by 5 bases, with 8 bases of the junction left unmatched. The CDR3 protein is CASSSGTSSGETQYF. Here the CDR3 DNA reads TGCGCCAGCAGCTCCGGGACTAGCTCAGGGGAGACCCAGTACTTC.

This chain joins TRBV7-3 and TRBJ2-5; 10 positions match TRBD2. Per germline, CDR1 SGHTA and CDR2 FQGTGA. V was pared by 2 bases and J by 5 bases, with 5 bases of the junction left unmatched. The length of the CDR3 is 15 residues. The DNA of the CDR3 is TGTGCCAGCAGCTTAGGGGCTAGCGGGGGTGAGACCCAGTACTTC. It is translated as CASSLGASGGETQYF.

The rearrangement uses TRBV11-2 and TRBJ1-1; D is unresolved. V was pared by 8 bases and J by 6 bases, with 10 bases between. This CDR3 contains 11 residues. In germline, CDR1 is SGHAT, CDR2 FQNNGV. The CDR3 is CASALYAEAFF. DNA of the CDR3: TGTGCCAGCGCTCTATACGCTGAAGCTTTCTTT.

The chain links TRBV13 to TRBJ1-5; D remains ambiguous. V lost 3 bases to trimming and J lost 0 bases, with 3 bases between them. Looked up from germline, CDR1 is PRHDT and CDR2 is FYEKMQ (reference sequence). The CDR3 runs 13 residues. CDR3 DNA: TGTGCCAGCAGCTTCAGTAGCAATCAGCCCCAGCATTTT. This codes for CASSFSSNQPQHF.

The chain couples TRBV5-1 to TRBJ2-1; D not certain. Germline CDR1 reads SGHRS; CDR2 reads YFSETQ. V lost 1 base, J lost 2 bases, and 7 bases lay in between. The CDR3 is made up of 14 amino acids. CDR3 in DNA: TGCGCCAGCAGCTTGTTCACAACCTACAATGAGCAGTTCTTC. It encodes CASSLFTTYNEQFF.

V and J are TRBV13 and TRBJ2-3, with D unclear. CDR1 is PRHDT, CDR2 FYEKMQ, per germline (reference sequence). Deletions cut 5 bases from V and 2 bases from J, with 17 bases between. This CDR3 is 16 amino acids long. CDR3 amino acids: CASSTSVSSDTDTQYF. The DNA of the CDR3 is TGTGCCAGCAGCACCAGTGTGAGCTCCGACACAGATACGCAGTATTTT. Looking up the rest from reference TRBV13 and TRBJ2-3 gives the full variable domain: AAGVIQSPRHLIKEKRETATLKCYPIPRHDTVYWYQQGPGQDPQFLISFYEKMQSDKGSIPDRFSAQQFSDYHSELNMSSLELGDSALYFCASSTSVSSDTDTQYFGPGTRLTVL.

V gene TRBV19 combines with J gene TRBJ2-7, with D unresolved. In germline, CDR1 is LNHDA, CDR2 SQIVND (reference sequence). The V and J ends lost 0 bases and 0 bases respectively, with 12 bases between them. This CDR3 is built from 16 residues. The CDR3 here is CASSIDRHSSSYEQYF. Written as DNA, the CDR3 is TGTGCCAGTAGTATAGATCGTCACTCCTCCTCCTACGAGCAGTACTTC.

The chain uses TRBV5-6 and TRBJ2-5; D may be TRBD1 (5 bases). This CDR3 is 13 amino acids long. In germline, CDR1 is SGHDT, CDR2 YYEEEE. V shed 3 bases and J shed 2 bases, with 8 bases lying between them. The DNA for the CDR3 is TGTGCCAGCAGCTGGGGCTCACAAGAGACCCAGTACTTC. Amino acid sequence: CASSWGSQETQYF.

V usage is TRBV5-1 and J usage is TRBJ2-1, with 8 bases matching TRBD2. Germline V gene lookup returns CDR1 SGHRS and CDR2 YFSETQ. The CDR3 runs to 16 residues. V gave up 1 base and J gave up 7 bases; unmatched junction bases: 10. The CDR3 sequence is CASSLIAGRMGNEQFF. Here the CDR3 DNA reads TGCGCCAGCAGCTTGATAGCGGGACGGATGGGGAATGAGCAGTTCTTC.

The rearrangement joins TRBV5-4 to TRBJ2-7; D not certain. This CDR3 has 16 amino acids. Germline V gene lookup returns CDR1 SGHNT and CDR2 YYREEE (reference sequence). V lost 4 bases and J 2 bases, leaving 19 bases between the germline ends. CDR3 nucleotides: TGTGCCAGCAGCCGGAATGCTCTAGGCCTCCCCTACGAGCAGTACTTC. It translates to CASSRNALGLPYEQYF.

The DNA of the CDR3 is TGCGCCAGCAGTGTTCCGGGACAGGGGAACAATGAGCAGTTCTTC. This gives the protein CASSVPGQGNNEQFF. The chain combines TRBV10-1 with TRBJ2-1, with 10 bases aligning to TRBD1. The CDR3 covers 15 residues. Germline V gene sequence: CDR1 WNHNN, CDR2 SYGVQD (reference sequence). V dropped 4 bases and J dropped 5; count of bases not matched to a gene: 5.

V usage is TRBV2 and J usage is TRBJ2-1, with 12 bases fitting TRBD2. J gave up 6 bases and V 2 bases, and 5 bases lay outside the gene matches. Per the germline V gene, CDR1 is SNHLY and CDR2 is FYNNEI. The CDR3 extends over 16 amino acids. The CDR3 sequence: CASSEYPSGGANEQFF. CDR3 coding DNA: TGTGCCAGCAGTGAATACCCTAGCGGGGGGGCCAATGAGCAGTTCTTC.

J is TRBJ1-3 and V is TRBV13; D unresolved. CDR3 size: 14 residues. Trimming pared 5 bases from V and 0 bases from J, leaving 8 bases between. Germline CDR1 and CDR2: PRHDT and FYEKMQ (reference sequence). CDR3 bases: TGTGCCAGCAGCCGGATGAACTCTGGAAACACCATATATTTT. Its translation is CASSRMNSGNTIYF.

This chain connects TRBV29-1 to TRBJ1-1; no firm D call. Germline V gives CDR1 SQVTM, CDR2 ANQGSEA. There are 12 residues in the CDR3. Trimming took 5 bases from V and 3 from J, leaving 10 bases between them. The CDR3 here is CSVHGYDTEAFF. The CDR3 DNA reads as TGCAGCGTTCATGGATACGACACTGAAGCTTTCTTT.

The chain has TRBV5-6 and TRBJ2-3, with D possibly TRBD2 on 5 matching bases. Germline loops: CDR1 SGHDT, CDR2 YYEEEE. This CDR3 has 14 amino acids. Trimming took 3 bases from V and 5 from J, leaving 13 bases between them. This CDR3 reads CASSWGGSIDTQYF. As DNA, the CDR3 is TGTGCCAGCAGCTGGGGTGGGAGTATAGATACGCAGTATTTT.

A single count supports this clone. The chain is built from TRBV5-4 and TRBJ2-2; 8 positions agree with TRBD1. Per germline, CDR1 SGHNT and CDR2 YYREEE (reference sequence). V was pared by 0 bases and J by 1 base, with 2 bases of the junction left unmatched. The CDR3 runs to 16 residues. The CDR3 loop is CASSLGGTGNTGELFF. The CDR3 DNA reads as TGTGCCAGCAGCTTGGGGGGGACAGGGAACACCGGGGAGCTGTTTTTT.

The rearrangement uses TRBV5-5 and TRBJ2-5, with unresolved D. Germline lookup yields CDR1 SGHKS and CDR2 YYEKEE (reference sequence). The V end lost 0 bases, the J end lost 0 bases, and 9 bases lay between the germline ends. This CDR3 is built from 15 residues. The CDR3 DNA reads as TGTGCCAGCAGCTTGGACAGCGCCCACCAAGAGACCCAGTACTTC. Translated: CASSLDSAHQETQYF.

This clone was observed once. The rearrangement links TRBV27 to TRBJ1-5, with D perhaps matching TRBD1 (6 bases). This CDR3 contains 14 residues. V shed 7 bases and J shed 4 bases, with 14 bases lying between them. From germline, CDR1 is MNHEY and CDR2 SMNVEV (reference sequence). In DNA form, the CDR3 reads TGTGCCAGCAATCGGCAGGGGACAAATCAGCCCCAGCATTTT. Its translation: CASNRQGTNQPQHF.

The gene calls are TRBV5-1 and TRBJ1-2; TRBD1 aligns across 10 bases. Unmatched junction bases numbered 2, after V lost 1 base and J lost 5 bases. The germline gives CDR1 SGHRS, CDR2 YFSETQ. The CDR3 has 14 amino acids. CDR3 DNA: TGCGCCAGCAGCTTGAGGGACAGGGGTTATGGCTACACCTTC. This translates into CASSLRDRGYGYTF.

The chain joins TRBV9 to TRBJ2-1; 12 nucleotides agree with TRBD2. This CDR3 region has 16 residues. J lost 6 bases, V lost 0 bases, and 4 bases had no gene match. Germline CDR1 reads SGDLS; CDR2 reads YYNGEE. The CDR3 loop is CASSVGPSGRVNEQFF. The CDR3 DNA reads as TGTGCCAGCAGCGTAGGTCCTAGCGGGAGGGTCAATGAGCAGTTCTTC.

The gene calls are TRBV25-1 and TRBJ2-7; no clear D. The V end lost 1 base, the J end lost 6 bases, and 7 bases lay between the germline ends. The germline V gene has CDR1 MGHDK and CDR2 SYGVNS. The CDR3 has 12 amino acids. The CDR3 DNA reads as TGTGCCAGCAGTGAATTGGGCCTCGAGCAGTACTTC. This sequence encodes CASSELGLEQYF.

J is TRBJ1-1 and V is TRBV7-2; 8 positions agree with TRBD1. V lost 5 bases, J lost 1 base, and 3 bases stayed unmatched. Germline lookup yields CDR1 SGHTA and CDR2 FQGNSA. This CDR3 is 14 amino acids long. The CDR3 sequence is CASSGQGRNTEAFF. The CDR3 bases are TGTGCCAGCAGCGGACAGGGTCGGAACACTGAAGCTTTCTTT.